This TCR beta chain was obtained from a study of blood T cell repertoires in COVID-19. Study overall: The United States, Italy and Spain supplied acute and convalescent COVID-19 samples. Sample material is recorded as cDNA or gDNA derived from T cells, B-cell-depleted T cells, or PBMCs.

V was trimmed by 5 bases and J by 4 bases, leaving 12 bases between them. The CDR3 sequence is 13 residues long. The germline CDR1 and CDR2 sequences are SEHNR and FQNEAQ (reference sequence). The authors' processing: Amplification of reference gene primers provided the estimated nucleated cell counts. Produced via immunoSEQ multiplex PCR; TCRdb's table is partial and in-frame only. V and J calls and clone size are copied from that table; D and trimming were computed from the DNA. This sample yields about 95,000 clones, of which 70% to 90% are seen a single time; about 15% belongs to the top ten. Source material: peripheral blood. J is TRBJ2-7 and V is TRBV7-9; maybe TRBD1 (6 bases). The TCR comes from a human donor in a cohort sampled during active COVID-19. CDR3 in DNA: TGTGCCAGCAGCCTTCGGGACATTTACGAGCAGTACTTC. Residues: CASSLRDIYEQYF.